Shown below are 16 T cell receptor beta chains from a single sample sequenced in a study of blood T cell repertoires in COVID-19. Some clones are missing from TCRdb's copy, which holds only in-frame ones; the method was immunoSEQ multiplex PCR. The profile shows about 210,000 clones, about 86% of them singletons. Material for sequencing was PBMCs or T cells enriched from blood (not recorded which). These receptors all come from a woman in her fifties or sixties with acute COVID-19.

Written as DNA, the CDR3 is TGTGCCAGCAGCTTGGGGGGGGGAAACACTGAAGCTTTCTTT. Translating it yields CASSLGGGNTEAFF. The chain uses TRBV5-4 and TRBJ1-1; TRBD1 might be the D (5 bases). Deletions cut 0 bases from V and 2 bases from J, with 8 bases between. Per germline, CDR1 SGHNT and CDR2 YYREEE (reference sequence). The CDR3 has 14 residues.

This chain joins TRBV19 and TRBJ2-5; 7 bases agree with TRBD2. This CDR3 region has 15 residues. Germline CDR1 LNHDA, CDR2 SQIVND (reference sequence). The V and J ends lost 3 bases and 6 bases, in that order; junction bases with no gene match: 10. The chain's CDR3 is CASSMASGPGQTQYF. Written as DNA, the CDR3 is TGTGCCAGTAGTATGGCTAGCGGCCCAGGACAGACCCAGTACTTC. Variable domain in full (rest from reference TRBV19 and TRBJ2-5): DGGITQSPKYLFRKEGQNVTLSCEQNLNHDAMYWYRQDPGQGLRLIYYSQIVNDFQKGDIAEGYSVSREKKESFPLTVTSAQKNPTAFYLCASSMASGPGQTQYFGPGTRLLVL.

The rearrangement uses TRBV30 and TRBJ1-5, with unresolved D. The CDR3 spans 13 residues. In germline, CDR1 is GTSNPN, CDR2 SVGIG (reference sequence). V lost 2 bases to trimming and J lost 0 bases, with 5 bases between them. CDR3 protein: CAWSYNSNQPQHF. The DNA for the CDR3 is TGTGCCTGGAGTTATAATAGCAATCAGCCCCAGCATTTT.

This clone was observed a handful of times. The V gene is TRBV6-6, the J gene TRBJ2-5; D is unclear. This CDR3 has 16 amino acids. CDR1 and CDR2 (germline): MNHNY, SVGAGI (reference sequence). The V gene lost 6 bases and the J gene lost 1 base, with 18 bases spanning the gap. CDR3 sequence reads: CASRRSSTPSQETQYF. The CDR3 nucleotides are TGTGCCAGCAGACGATCCTCGACTCCCTCCCAAGAGACCCAGTACTTC.

V gene TRBV21-1 combines with J gene TRBJ2-2; no check of the table's D call, TRBD2, against the DNA was made. TRBV21-1 is a pseudogene segment. The CDR3 covers 13 residues. CDR3 sequence reads: CASSRRVTGELFF. CDR3 bases: TGTGCCAGCAGCAGGCGGGTGACCGGGGAGCTGTTTTTT.

The CDR3 reads CASSFRRDSGGKLFF. The CDR3 DNA is TGTGCCAGCAGTTTTAGGAGGGACTCAGGCGGAAAACTGTTTTTT. This chain connects TRBV27 to TRBJ1-4; D might be TRBD1 (5 bases). Trimming left V 3 bases short and J 10 bases short, with 18 bases between. Germline-derived CDR1 and CDR2 are MNHEY and SMNVEV (reference sequence). The CDR3 length is 15 residues.

This sequence joins TRBV3-1 (or the pseudogene TRBV3-2) and TRBJ2-7, with 7 bases that match TRBD1. V lost 1 base to trimming and J lost 3 bases; unmatched junction nucleotides: 3. Germline lookup yields CDR1 LGHDT and CDR2 YNNKEL (reference sequence). The CDR3 covers 14 residues. CDR3 DNA sequence: TGTGCCAGCAGCCAAGCGAACAGGGGCTACGAGCAGTACTTC. This sequence encodes CASSQANRGYEQYF.

The count of this clone is one. CDR3 protein: CASSLMRLAGGQETQYF. In DNA form, the CDR3 reads TGTGCCAGCAGCTTAATGCGTCTAGCGGGGGGGCAAGAGACCCAGTACTTC. V usage is TRBV7-2 and J usage is TRBJ2-5, with TRBD2 matching over 12 bases. The length of the CDR3 is 17 residues. The trim removed 2 bases at V and 2 bases at J, leaving 6 bases unmatched. Germline V lookup: CDR1 SGHTA, CDR2 FQGNSA.

This chain connects TRBV7-9 to TRBJ2-3, with a possible D match to TRBD1 (6 bases). The CDR3 sequence is 12 residues long. V lost 5 bases and J lost 6, with 9 bases in between. Germline V gene sequence: CDR1 SEHNR, CDR2 FQNEAQ (reference sequence). The CDR3, as DNA: TGTGCCAGCAGCCCACAGGGCGATACGCAGTATTTT. Amino acid sequence: CASSPQGDTQYF. Using reference TRBV7-9 and TRBJ2-3 for the parts outside the CDR3, the full variable domain is DTGVSQNPRHKITKRGQNVTFRCDPISEHNRLYWYRQTLGQGPEFLTYFQNEAQLEKSRLLSDRFSAERPKGSFSTLEIQRTEQGDSAMYLCASSPQGDTQYFGPGTRLTVL.

The gene calls are TRBV30 and TRBJ2-1; TRBD2 aligns across 8 bases. CDR1 and CDR2 (germline): GTSNPN, SVGIG (reference sequence). This CDR3 has 15 amino acids. J lost 4 bases, V lost 3 bases, and 8 bases had no gene match. This CDR3 reads CAWSGGSGVYNEQFF. CDR3 bases: TGTGCCTGGAGCGGGGGTAGCGGGGTTTACAATGAGCAGTTCTTC.

This rearrangement joins TRBV18 to TRBJ2-1, with TRBD1 matching 9 bases. The ends lost 8 bases at V and 6 bases at J; junction bases unmatched: 8. This CDR3 spans 14 amino acids. Germline V gene data show CDR1 as KGHSH and CDR2 as LQKENI. The CDR3 protein is CASHPNRGLNEQFF. CDR3 nucleotide sequence: TGTGCCAGCCACCCCAACAGGGGGCTCAATGAGCAGTTCTTC.

The chain has TRBV2 and TRBJ2-5; 8 bases are a match to TRBD1. The CDR3 extends over 14 amino acids. Germline V lookup: CDR1 SNHLY, CDR2 FYNNEI. Trimming removed 6 bases from V and 5 bases from J; junction bases left unmatched: 8. DNA for the CDR3: TGTGCCAGCAGACCCAGGGGGCTTGAGGAGACCCAGTACTTC. This encodes CASRPRGLEETQYF.

The chain is built from TRBV6-2 or TRBV6-3 and TRBJ2-5, with 11 bases matching TRBD2. CDR1 is MNHEY and CDR2 is SVGEGT in the germline V gene. The CDR3 length is 16 residues. The trim removed 2 bases at V and 3 bases at J, leaving 5 bases unmatched. CDR3 bases: TGTGCCAGCAGTTACCCGTCTAGCGGGGGGAAAGAGACCCAGTACTTC. It specifies CASSYPSSGGKETQYF.

This chain links TRBV7-2 with TRBJ2-1, with 15 bases matching TRBD2. V was clipped by 6 bases and J by 7 bases; unmatched bases: 7. There are 16 residues in the CDR3. CDR1 and CDR2 from the germline V gene are SGHTA and FQGNSA. CDR3 in DNA: TGTGCCAGCAGATCGGGACTAGCGGGGGGCGAGAATGAGCAGTTCTTC. Encoded protein: CASRSGLAGGENEQFF.

In this sample, this clone turned up once. The chain links TRBV7-8 to TRBJ2-3, with TRBD1 matching 9 bases. The V gene's germline CDR1 is SGHVS and CDR2 FQNEAQ. V gave up 5 bases and J gave up 2 bases; unmatched junction bases: 8. The CDR3 is made up of 16 amino acids. The CDR3 region is CASSQGTGTNTDTQYF. Here the CDR3 DNA reads TGTGCCAGCAGCCAAGGGACAGGGACGAACACAGATACGCAGTATTTT.

The rearrangement uses TRBV18 and TRBJ1-4; 10 positions match TRBD1. The V gene's germline CDR1 is KGHSH and CDR2 LQKENI. Trimming at V came to 5 bases and at J to 7 bases, leaving 10 bases not matched to a gene. CDR3 length: 16 amino acids. For the CDR3, the DNA is TGTGCCAGCTCATCAACAAGACAGGGGGCCTTTGAAAAACTGTTTTTT. Protein sequence: CASSSTRQGAFEKLFF. The whole variable domain, remainder taken from reference TRBV18 and TRBJ1-4, is NAGVMQNPRHLVRRRGQEARLRCSPMKGHSHVYWYRQLPEEGLKFMVYLQKENIIDESGMPKERFSAEFPKEGPSILRIQQVVRGDSAAYFCASSSTRQGAFEKLFFGSGTQLSVL.